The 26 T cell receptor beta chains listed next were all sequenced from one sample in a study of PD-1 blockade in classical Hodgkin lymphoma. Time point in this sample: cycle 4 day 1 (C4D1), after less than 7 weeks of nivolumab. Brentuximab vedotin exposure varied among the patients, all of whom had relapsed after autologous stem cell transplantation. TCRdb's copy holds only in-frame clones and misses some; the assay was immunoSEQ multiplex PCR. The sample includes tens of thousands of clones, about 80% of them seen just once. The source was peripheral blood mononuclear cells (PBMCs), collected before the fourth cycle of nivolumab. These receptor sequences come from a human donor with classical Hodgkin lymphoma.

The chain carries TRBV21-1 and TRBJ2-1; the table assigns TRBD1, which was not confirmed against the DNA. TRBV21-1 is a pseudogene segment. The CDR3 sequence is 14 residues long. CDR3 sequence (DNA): TGTGCCAGCAGCCCCTTGGGGGACACCGATGAGCAGTTCTTC. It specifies CASSPLGDTDEQFF.

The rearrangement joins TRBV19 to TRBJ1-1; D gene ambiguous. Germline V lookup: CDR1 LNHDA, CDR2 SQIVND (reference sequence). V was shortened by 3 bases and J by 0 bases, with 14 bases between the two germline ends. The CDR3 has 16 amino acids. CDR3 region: CASSMGRSPMNTEAFF. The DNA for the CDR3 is TGTGCCAGTAGTATGGGGAGATCCCCCATGAACACTGAAGCTTTCTTT.

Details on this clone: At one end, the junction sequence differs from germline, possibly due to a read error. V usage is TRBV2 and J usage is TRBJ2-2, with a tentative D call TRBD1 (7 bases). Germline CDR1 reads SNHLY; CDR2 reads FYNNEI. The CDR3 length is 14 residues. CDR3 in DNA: TGTGCCGGCAGGGGGGTAGATCTAACCGGGGAGCTGTTTTTT. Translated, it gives CAGRGVDLTGELFF.

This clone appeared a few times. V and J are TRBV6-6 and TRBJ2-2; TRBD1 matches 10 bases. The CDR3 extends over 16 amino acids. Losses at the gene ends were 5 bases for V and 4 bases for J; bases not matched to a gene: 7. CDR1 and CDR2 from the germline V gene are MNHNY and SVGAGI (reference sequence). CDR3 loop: CASSPYGTGATGELFF. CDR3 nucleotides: TGTGCCAGCAGTCCCTACGGGACAGGGGCCACCGGGGAGCTGTTTTTT.

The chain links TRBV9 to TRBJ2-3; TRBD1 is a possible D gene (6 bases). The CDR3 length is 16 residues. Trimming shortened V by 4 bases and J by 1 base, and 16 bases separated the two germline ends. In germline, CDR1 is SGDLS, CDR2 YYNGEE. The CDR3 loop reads CASSPTGFTGTDTQYF. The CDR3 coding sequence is TGTGCCAGCAGCCCAACAGGGTTTACGGGCACAGATACGCAGTATTTT.

The CDR3 sequence is CASSSSGGYNEQFF. The CDR3 DNA is TGTGCCAGCAGCTCTAGCGGGGGGTACAATGAGCAGTTCTTC. The V gene is TRBV11-2, the J gene TRBJ2-1, with 11 nucleotides matching TRBD2. Trimming removed 4 bases from V and 4 bases from J; junction bases left unmatched: 0. Per the germline V gene, CDR1 is SGHAT and CDR2 is FQNNGV. CDR3 length equals 14 residues.

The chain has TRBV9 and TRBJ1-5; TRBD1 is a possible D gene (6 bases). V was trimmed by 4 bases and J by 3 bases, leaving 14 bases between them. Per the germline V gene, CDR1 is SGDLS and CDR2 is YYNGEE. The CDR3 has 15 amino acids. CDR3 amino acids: CASSLGSGANQPQHF. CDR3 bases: TGTGCCAGCAGCCTCGGATCGGGGGCCAATCAGCCCCAGCATTTT.

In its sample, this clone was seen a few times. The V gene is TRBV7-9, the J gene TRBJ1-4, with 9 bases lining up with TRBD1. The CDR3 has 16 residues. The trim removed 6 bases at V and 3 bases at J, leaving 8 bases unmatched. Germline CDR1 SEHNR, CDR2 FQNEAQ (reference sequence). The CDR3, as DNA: TGTGCCAGCAGGGCCGGGACAGGGTCGCCTAATGAAAAACTGTTTTTT. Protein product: CASRAGTGSPNEKLFF.

This chain's CDR3 is CSADTGGEHGYTF. In DNA, the CDR3 is TGCAGCGCCGACACGGGAGGGGAACATGGCTACACCTTC. The chain is built from TRBV29-1 and TRBJ1-2; possible D gene TRBD1, 5 bases. The CDR3 is 13 amino acids. Between the trimmed V and J ends, which lost 7 bases and 6 bases, there was a span of 18 bases. Germline V gene lookup returns CDR1 SQVTM and CDR2 ANQGSEA.

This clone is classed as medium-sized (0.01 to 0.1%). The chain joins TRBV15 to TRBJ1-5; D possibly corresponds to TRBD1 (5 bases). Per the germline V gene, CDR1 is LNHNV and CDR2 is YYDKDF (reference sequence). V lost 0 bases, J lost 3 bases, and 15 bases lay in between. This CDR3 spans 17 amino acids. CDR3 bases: TGTGCCACCAGCAGAGAAGGGGCAGGGTGGGCCAATCAGCCCCAGCATTTT. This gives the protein CATSREGAGWANQPQHF.

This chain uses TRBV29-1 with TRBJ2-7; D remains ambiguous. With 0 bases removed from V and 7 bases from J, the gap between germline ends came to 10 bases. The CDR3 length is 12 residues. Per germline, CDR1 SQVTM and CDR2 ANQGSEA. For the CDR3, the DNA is TGCAGCGTTGAAGACCCTCCCGGGGAGCAGTACTTC. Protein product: CSVEDPPGEQYF.

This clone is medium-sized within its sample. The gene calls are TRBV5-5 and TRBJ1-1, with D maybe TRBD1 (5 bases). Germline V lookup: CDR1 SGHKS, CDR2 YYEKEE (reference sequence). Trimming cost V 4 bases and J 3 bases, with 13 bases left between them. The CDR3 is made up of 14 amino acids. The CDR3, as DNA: TGTGCCAGCAGCCCTCGACAGCTCTACACTGAAGCTTTCTTT. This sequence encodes CASSPRQLYTEAFF.

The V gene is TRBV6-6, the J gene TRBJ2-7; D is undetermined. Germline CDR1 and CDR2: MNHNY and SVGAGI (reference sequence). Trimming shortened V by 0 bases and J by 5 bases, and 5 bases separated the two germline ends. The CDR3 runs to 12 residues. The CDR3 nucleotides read TGTGCCAGCAGTTACTCGCCCCACGAGCAGTACTTC. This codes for CASSYSPHEQYF.

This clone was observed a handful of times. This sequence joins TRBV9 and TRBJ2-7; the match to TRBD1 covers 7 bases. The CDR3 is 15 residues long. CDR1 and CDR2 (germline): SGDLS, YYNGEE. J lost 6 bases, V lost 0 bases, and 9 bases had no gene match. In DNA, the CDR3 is TGTGCCAGCAGCGTAGGAGGGGTAGGGGGCACCGAGCAGTACTTC. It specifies CASSVGGVGGTEQYF.

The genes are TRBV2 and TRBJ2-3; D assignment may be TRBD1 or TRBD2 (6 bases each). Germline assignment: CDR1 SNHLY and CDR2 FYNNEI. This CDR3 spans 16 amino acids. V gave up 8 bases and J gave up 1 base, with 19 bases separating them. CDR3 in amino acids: CASVVSRRGGTDTQYF. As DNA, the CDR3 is TGTGCCAGCGTGGTGTCTCGGAGGGGGGGCACAGATACGCAGTATTTT.

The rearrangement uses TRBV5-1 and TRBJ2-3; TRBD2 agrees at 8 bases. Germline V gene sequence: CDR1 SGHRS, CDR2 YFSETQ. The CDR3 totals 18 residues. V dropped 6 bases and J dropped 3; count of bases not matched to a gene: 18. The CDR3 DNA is TGCGCCAGCACCCCACTTCAGGGTCCGGCGGGGGGAACAGATACGCAGTATTTT. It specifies CASTPLQGPAGGTDTQYF.

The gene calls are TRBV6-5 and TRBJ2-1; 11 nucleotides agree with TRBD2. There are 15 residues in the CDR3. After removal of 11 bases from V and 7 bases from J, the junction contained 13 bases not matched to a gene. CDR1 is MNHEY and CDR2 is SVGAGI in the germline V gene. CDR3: CASSWASGGRNEQFF. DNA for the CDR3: TGTGCCTCTTCCTGGGCTAGCGGGGGGAGGAATGAGCAGTTCTTC.

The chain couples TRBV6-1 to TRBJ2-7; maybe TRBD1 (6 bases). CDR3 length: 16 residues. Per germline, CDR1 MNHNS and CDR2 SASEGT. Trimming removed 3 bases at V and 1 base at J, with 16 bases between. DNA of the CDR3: TGTGCCAGCAGTGATGAGGCCGGGACACTATCCTACGAGCAGTACTTC. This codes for CASSDEAGTLSYEQYF.

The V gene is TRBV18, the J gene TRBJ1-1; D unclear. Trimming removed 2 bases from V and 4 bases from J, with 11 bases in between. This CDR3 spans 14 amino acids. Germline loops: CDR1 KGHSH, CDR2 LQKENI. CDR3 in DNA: TGTGCCAGCTCACCAGAGACTGCCTCCACTGAAGCTTTCTTT. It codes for CASSPETASTEAFF.

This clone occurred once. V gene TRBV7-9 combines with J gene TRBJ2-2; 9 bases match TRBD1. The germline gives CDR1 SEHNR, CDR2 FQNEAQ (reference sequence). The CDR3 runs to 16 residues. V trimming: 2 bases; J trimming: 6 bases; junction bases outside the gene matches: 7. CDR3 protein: CASSLRGTGYPGELFF. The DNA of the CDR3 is TGTGCCAGCAGCTTACGAGGGACAGGGTACCCCGGGGAGCTGTTTTTT.

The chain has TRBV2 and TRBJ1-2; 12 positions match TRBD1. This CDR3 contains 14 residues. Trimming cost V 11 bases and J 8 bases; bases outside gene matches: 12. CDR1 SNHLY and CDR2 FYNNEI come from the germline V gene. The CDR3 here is CADRDRGPLKGYTF. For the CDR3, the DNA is TGTGCCGACCGGGACAGGGGGCCCCTGAAGGGCTACACCTTC.

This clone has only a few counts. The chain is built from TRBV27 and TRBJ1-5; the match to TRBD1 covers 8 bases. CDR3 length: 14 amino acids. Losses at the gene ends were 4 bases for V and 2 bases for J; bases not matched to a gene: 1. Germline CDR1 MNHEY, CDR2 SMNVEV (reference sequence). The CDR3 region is CASSSGQGNQPQHF. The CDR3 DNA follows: TGTGCCAGCAGTTCGGGACAGGGCAATCAGCCCCAGCATTTT.

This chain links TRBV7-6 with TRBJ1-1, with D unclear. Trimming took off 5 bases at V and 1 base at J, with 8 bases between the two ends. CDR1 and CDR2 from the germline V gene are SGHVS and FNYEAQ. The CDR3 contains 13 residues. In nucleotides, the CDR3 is TGTGCCAGCAGCCCCCTCAGGAACACTGAAGCTTTCTTT. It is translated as CASSPLRNTEAFF.

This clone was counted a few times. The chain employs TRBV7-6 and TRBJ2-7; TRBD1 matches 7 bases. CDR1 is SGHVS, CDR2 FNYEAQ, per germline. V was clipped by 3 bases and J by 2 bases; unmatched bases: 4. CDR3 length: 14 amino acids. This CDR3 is CASSFWGQTYEQYF. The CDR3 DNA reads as TGTGCCAGCAGCTTTTGGGGACAGACCTACGAGCAGTACTTC.

CDR3 residues: CASSFRLAGGMTYNEQFF. The CDR3 nucleotides read TGTGCCAGCAGCTTCAGACTAGCGGGGGGAATGACCTACAATGAGCAGTTCTTC. The chain is built from TRBV13 and TRBJ2-1; 13 nucleotides match TRBD2. Germline CDR1 reads PRHDT; CDR2 reads FYEKMQ (reference sequence). Losses at the gene ends were 3 bases for V and 2 bases for J; bases not matched to a gene: 7. CDR3 length equals 18 residues.

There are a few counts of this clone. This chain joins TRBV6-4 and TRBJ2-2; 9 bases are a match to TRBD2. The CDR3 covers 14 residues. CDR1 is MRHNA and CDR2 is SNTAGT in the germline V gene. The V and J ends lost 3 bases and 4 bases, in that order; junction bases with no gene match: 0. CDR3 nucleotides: TGTGCCAGCAGTGAGACTAGCGGCACCGGGGAGCTGTTTTTT. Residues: CASSETSGTGELFF.